One and the same sample provided the 2 T cell receptor beta chains below, sequenced in a study of cytomegalovirus exposure and HLA in healthy donors. The PCR contained 60 Vbeta and 13 Jbeta primers. Libraries were prepared by immunoSEQ multiplex PCR; TCRdb keeps only in-frame clonotypes and omits some of them. The table has under 200,000 clones, over 70% seen once. The sequencing input was PBMCs. The receptor set was obtained from a woman in her forties or fifties in good health and CMV-seropositive.

This clone was found a few times. This chain uses TRBV4-3 with TRBJ2-3, with D perhaps matching TRBD2 (5 bases). Deletions cut 0 bases from V and 7 bases from J, with 8 bases between. The CDR3 is 13 amino acids. Germline V lookup: CDR1 LGHNA, CDR2 YSLEER. The CDR3 coding sequence is TGCGCCAGCAGCCAAGATCTCGGGAATACGCAGTATTTT. It translates to CASSQDLGNTQYF.

The V call is TRBV18, the J call TRBJ1-5; 9 bases are a match to TRBD1. The V and J ends lost 4 bases and 6 bases, in that order; junction bases with no gene match: 7. The CDR3 spans 15 residues. Germline V gene lookup returns CDR1 KGHSH and CDR2 LQKENI. This chain's CDR3 is CASSLRQGDPQPQHF. DNA of the CDR3: TGTGCCAGCTCACTCAGACAGGGGGACCCTCAGCCCCAGCATTTT.